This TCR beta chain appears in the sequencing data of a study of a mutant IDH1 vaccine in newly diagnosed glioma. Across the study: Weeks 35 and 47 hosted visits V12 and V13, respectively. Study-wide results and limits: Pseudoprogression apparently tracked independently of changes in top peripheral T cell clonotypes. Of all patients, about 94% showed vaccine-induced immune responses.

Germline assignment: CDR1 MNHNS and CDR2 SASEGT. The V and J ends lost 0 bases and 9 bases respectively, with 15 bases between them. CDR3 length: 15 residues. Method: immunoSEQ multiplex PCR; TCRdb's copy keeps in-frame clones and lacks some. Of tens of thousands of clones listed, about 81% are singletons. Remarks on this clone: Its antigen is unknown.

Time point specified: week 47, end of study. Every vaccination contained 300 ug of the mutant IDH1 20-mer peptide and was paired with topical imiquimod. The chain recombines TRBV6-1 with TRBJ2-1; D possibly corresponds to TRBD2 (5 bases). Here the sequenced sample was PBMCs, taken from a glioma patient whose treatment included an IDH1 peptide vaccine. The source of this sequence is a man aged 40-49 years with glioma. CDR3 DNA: TGTGCCAGCAGTGAAGCAGGACTCCCTCGGAGTGAGCAGTTCTTC. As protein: CASSEAGLPRSEQFF.